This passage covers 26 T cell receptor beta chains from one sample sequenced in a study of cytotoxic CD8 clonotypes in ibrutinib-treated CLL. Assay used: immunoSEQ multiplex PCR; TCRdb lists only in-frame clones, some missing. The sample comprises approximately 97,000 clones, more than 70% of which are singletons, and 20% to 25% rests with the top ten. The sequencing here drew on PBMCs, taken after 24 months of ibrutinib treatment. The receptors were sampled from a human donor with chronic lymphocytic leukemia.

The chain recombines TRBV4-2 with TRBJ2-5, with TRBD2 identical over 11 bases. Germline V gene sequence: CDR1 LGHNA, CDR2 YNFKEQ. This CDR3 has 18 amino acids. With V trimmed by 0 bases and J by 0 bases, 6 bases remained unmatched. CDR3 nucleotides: TGTGCCAGCAGCCAAGACGTTGGTAGCGGGGGGGACCAAGAGACCCAGTACTTC. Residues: CASSQDVGSGGDQETQYF.

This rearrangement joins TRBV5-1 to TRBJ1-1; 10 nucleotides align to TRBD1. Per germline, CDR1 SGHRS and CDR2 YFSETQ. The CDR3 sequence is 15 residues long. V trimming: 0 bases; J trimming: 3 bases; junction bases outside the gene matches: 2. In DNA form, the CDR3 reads TGCGCCAGCAGCTTGGGGGACAGGGGCTACACTGAAGCTTTCTTT. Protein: CASSLGDRGYTEAFF.

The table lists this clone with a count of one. As DNA, the CDR3 is TGTGCCAGCAGTTACTCGGAGCGGTATGAAAAACTGTTTTTT. The encoded protein is CASSYSERYEKLFF. The V gene is TRBV6-6, the J gene TRBJ1-4; D call uncertain. Trimming pared 0 bases from V and 6 bases from J, leaving 8 bases between. Germline V CDR1 and CDR2: MNHNY, SVGAGI (reference sequence). CDR3 size: 14 residues.

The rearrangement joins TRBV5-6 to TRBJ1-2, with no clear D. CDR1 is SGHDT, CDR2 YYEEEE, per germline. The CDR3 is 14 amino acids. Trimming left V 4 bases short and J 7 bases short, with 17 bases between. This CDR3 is CASSVSRSIGGYTF. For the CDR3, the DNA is TGTGCCAGCAGCGTTAGCCGTTCGATCGGTGGCTACACCTTC.

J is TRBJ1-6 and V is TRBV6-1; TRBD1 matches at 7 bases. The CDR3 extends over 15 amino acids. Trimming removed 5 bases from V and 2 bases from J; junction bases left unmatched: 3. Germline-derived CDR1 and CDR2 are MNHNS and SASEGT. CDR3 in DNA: TGTGCCAGCAGTATCGACAGGGCCTATAATTCACCCCTCCACTTT. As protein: CASSIDRAYNSPLHF.

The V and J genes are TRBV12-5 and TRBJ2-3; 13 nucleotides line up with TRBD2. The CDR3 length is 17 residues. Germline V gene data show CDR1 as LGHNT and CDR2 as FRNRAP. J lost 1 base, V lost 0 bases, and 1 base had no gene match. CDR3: CASGLVLAGGRTDTQYF. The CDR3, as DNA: TGTGCTAGTGGTTTGGTACTAGCGGGAGGGCGCACAGATACGCAGTATTTT.

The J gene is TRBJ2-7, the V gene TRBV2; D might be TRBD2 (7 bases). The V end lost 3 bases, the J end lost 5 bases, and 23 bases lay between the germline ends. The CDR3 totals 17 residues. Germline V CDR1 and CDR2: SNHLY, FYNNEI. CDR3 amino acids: CASSDHPGGALIHEQYF. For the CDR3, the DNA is TGTGCCAGCAGTGATCACCCGGGGGGCGCCCTTATCCACGAGCAGTACTTC. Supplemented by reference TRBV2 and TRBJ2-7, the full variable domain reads EPEVTQTPSHQVTQMGQEVILRCVPISNHLYFYWYRQILGQKVEFLVSFYNNEISEKSEIFDDQFSVERPDGSNFTLKIRSTKLEDSAMYFCASSDHPGGALIHEQYFGPGTRLTVT.

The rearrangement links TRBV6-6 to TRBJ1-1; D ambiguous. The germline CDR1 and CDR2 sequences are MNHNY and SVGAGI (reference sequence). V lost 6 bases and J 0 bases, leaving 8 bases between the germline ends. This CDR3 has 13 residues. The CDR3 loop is CASSRQMNTEAFF. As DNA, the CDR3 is TGTGCCAGCAGCCGCCAAATGAACACTGAAGCTTTCTTT.

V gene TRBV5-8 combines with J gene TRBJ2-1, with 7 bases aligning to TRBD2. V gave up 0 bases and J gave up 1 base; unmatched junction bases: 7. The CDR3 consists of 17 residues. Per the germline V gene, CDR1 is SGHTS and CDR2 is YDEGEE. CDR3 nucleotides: TGTGCCAGCAGCTTGGGGTTAGGGGAGGGTTCCTACAATGAGCAGTTCTTC. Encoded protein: CASSLGLGEGSYNEQFF.

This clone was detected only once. This chain's CDR3 is CARRGTSGSRNTGELFF. CDR3 nucleotide sequence: TGTGCCAGAAGGGGGACTAGCGGGAGTAGGAACACCGGGGAGCTGTTTTTT. The chain couples TRBV5-3 to TRBJ2-2; 14 bases align to TRBD2. TRBV5-3 is labeled an ORF, and its function is uncertain. This CDR3 region has 17 residues. After removal of 5 bases from V and 1 base from J, the junction contained 4 bases not matched to a gene.

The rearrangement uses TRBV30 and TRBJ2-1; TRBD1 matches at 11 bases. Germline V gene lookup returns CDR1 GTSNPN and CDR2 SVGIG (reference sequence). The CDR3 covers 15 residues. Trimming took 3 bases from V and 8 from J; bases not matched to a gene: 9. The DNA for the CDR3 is TGTGCCTGGAGCCTGGGACAGGGGGTTCGGGATGAGCAGTTCTTC. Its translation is CAWSLGQGVRDEQFF.

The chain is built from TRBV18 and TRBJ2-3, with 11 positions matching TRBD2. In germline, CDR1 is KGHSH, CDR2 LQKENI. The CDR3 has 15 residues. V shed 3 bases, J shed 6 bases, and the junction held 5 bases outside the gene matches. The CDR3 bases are TGTGCCAGCTCACCGCTAGCGGGAGGTTCGGATACGCAGTATTTT. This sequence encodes CASSPLAGGSDTQYF.

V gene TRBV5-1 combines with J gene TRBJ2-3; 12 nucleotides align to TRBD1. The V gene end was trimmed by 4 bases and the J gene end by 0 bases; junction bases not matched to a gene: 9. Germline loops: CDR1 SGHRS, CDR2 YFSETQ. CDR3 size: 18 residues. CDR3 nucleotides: TGCGCCAGCAGCCCAGGGACAGGGGGCTATTACAGCACAGATACGCAGTATTTT. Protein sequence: CASSPGTGGYYSTDTQYF.

CDR3: CSVNQDRGNTEAFF. The CDR3, as DNA: TGCAGCGTTAACCAGGACAGGGGAAACACTGAAGCTTTCTTT. This sequence joins TRBV29-1 and TRBJ1-1; 9 nucleotides align to TRBD1. The CDR3 length is 14 residues. J was trimmed by 2 bases and V by 5 bases; bases with no gene match: 6. Germline V gene data show CDR1 as SQVTM and CDR2 as ANQGSEA.

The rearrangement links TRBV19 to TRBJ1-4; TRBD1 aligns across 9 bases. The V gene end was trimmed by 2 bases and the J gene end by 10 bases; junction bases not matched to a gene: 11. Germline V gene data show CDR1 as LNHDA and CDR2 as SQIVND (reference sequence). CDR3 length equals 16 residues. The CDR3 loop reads CASSIIGDRDIGKLFF. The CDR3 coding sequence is TGTGCCAGTAGTATAATCGGGGACAGGGATATCGGAAAACTGTTTTTT.

CDR3 protein: CASSLRLYRGGYYQETQYF. The CDR3 region has the DNA TGTGCCAGCAGCTTGAGGCTCTACCGGGGGGGCTATTACCAAGAGACCCAGTACTTC. V and J are TRBV7-9 and TRBJ2-5; 8 nucleotides match TRBD2. V lost 3 bases to trimming and J lost 0 bases; unmatched junction nucleotides: 15. Germline V gene sequence: CDR1 SEHNR, CDR2 FQNEAQ (reference sequence). This CDR3 contains 19 residues. Drawing the rest from reference TRBV7-9 and TRBJ2-5, the complete variable domain is DTGVSQNPRHKITKRGQNVTFRCDPISEHNRLYWYRQTLGQGPEFLTYFQNEAQLEKSRLLSDRFSAERPKGSFSTLEIQRTEQGDSAMYLCASSLRLYRGGYYQETQYFGPGTRLLVL.

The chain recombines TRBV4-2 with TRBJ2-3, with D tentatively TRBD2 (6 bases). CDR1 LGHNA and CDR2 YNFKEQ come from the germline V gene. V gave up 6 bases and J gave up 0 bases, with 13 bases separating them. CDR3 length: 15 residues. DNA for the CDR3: TGTGCCAGCAGTCTTAGCGGTTCTAGCACAGATACGCAGTATTTT. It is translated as CASSLSGSSTDTQYF.

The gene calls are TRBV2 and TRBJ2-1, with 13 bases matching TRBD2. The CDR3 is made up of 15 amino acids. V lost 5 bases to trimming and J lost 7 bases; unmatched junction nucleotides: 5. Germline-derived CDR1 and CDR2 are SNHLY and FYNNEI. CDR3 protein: CASSIRTSGGNEQFF. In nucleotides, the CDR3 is TGTGCCAGCAGTATCCGGACTAGCGGGGGTAATGAGCAGTTCTTC.

The CDR3 DNA follows: TGTGCCACCAGCAGAGTGCGACAGGGGGCTAGTGGCTACACCTTC. It translates to CATSRVRQGASGYTF. The chain has TRBV15 and TRBJ1-2, with 10 nucleotides matching TRBD1. Germline CDR1 reads LNHNV; CDR2 reads YYDKDF (reference sequence). Trimming took 1 base from V and 7 from J; bases not matched to a gene: 6. This CDR3 contains 15 residues.

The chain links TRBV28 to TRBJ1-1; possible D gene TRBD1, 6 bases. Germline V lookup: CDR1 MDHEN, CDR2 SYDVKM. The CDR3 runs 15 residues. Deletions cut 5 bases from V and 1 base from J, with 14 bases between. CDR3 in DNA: TGTGCCAGCAGTCCCCCGGACAGATCGAACACTGAAGCTTTCTTT. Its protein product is CASSPPDRSNTEAFF.

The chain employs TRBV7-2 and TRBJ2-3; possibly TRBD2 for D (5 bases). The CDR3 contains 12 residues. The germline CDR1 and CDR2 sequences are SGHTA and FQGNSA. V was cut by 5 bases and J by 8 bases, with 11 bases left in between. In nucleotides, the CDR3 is TGTGCCAGCAGCCCCTCGGGAAGTACGCAGTATTTT. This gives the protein CASSPSGSTQYF.

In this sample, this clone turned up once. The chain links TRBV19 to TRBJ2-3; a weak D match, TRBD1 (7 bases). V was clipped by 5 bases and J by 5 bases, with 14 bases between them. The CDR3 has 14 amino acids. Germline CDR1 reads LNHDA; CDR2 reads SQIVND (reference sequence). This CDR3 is CASSRRGRVDTQYF. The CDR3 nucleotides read TGTGCCAGTAGTCGGAGGGGGCGGGTAGATACGCAGTATTTT.

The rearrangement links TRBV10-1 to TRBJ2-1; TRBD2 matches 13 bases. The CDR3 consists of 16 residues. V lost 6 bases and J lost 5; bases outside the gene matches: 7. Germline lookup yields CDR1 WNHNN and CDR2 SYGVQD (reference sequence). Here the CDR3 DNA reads TGCGCCAGCAGCGGACTAGCGGGAGTGCGGGACAATGAGCAGTTCTTC. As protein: CASSGLAGVRDNEQFF.

The CDR3: CASTGTGGEYEQYF. In nucleotides, the CDR3 is TGTGCCAGCACCGGGACAGGGGGCGAATACGAGCAGTACTTC. The chain uses TRBV27 and TRBJ2-7; 12 bases map to TRBD1. The V and J ends lost 7 bases and 4 bases, in that order; junction bases with no gene match: 5. CDR3 length equals 14 residues. Germline CDR1 reads MNHEY; CDR2 reads SMNVEV (reference sequence).

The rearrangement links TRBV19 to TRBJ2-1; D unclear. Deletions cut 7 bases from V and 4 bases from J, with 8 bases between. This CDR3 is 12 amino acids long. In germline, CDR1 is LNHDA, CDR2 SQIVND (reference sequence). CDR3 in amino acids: CASKNLYNEQFF. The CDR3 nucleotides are TGTGCCAGTAAGAACCTATACAATGAGCAGTTCTTC.

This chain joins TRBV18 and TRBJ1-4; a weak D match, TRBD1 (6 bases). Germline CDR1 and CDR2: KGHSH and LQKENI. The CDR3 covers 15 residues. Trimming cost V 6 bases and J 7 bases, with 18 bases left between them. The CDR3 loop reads CASSSIQGSAEKLFF. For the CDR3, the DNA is TGTGCCAGCTCTTCCATACAGGGTTCAGCTGAAAAACTGTTTTTT.